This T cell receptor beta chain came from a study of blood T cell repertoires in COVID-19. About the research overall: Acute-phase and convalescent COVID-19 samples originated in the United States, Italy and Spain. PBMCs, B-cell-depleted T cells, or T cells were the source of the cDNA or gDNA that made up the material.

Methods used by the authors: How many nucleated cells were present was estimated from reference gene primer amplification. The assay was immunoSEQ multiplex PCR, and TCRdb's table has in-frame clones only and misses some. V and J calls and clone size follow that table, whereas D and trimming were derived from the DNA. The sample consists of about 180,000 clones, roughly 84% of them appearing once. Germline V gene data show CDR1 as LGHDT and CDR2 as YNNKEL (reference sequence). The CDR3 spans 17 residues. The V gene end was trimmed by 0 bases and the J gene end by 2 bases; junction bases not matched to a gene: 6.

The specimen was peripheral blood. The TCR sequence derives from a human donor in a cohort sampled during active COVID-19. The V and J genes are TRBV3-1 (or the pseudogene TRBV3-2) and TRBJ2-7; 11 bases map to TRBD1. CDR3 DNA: TGTGCCAGCAGCCAAGATCGCCCGGGACAGGGGGCCTACGAGCAGTACTTC. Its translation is CASSQDRPGQGAYEQYF.